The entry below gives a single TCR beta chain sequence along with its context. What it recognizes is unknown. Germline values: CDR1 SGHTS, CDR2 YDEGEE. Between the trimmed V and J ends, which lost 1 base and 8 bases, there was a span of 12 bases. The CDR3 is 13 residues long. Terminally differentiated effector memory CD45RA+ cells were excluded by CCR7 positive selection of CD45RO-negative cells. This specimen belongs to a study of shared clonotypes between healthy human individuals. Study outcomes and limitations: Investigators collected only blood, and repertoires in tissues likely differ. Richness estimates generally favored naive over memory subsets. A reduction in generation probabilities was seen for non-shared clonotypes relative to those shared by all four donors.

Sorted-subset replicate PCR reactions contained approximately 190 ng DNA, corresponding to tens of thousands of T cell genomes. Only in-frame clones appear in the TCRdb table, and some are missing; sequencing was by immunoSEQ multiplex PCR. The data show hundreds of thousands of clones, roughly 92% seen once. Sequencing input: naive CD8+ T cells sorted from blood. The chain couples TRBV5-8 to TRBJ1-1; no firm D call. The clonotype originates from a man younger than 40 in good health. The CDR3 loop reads CASSLKRGPEAFF. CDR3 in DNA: TGTGCCAGCAGCTTGAAAAGAGGGCCCGAAGCTTTCTTT.